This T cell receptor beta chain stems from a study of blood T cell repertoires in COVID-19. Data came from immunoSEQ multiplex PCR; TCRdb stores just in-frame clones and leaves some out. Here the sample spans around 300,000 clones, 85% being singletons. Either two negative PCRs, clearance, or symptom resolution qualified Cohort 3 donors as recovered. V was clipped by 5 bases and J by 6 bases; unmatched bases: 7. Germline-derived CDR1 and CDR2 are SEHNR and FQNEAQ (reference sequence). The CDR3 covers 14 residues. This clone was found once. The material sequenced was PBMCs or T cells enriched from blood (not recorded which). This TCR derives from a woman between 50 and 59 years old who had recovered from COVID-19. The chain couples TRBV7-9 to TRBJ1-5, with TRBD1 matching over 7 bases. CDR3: CASSNRDRGQPQHF. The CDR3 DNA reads TGTGCCAGCAGCAACCGGGACAGAGGTCAGCCCCAGCATTTT. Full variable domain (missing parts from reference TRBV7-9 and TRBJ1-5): DTGVSQNPRHKITKRGQNVTFRCDPISEHNRLYWYRQTLGQGPEFLTYFQNEAQLEKSRLLSDRFSAERPKGSFSTLEIQRTEQGDSAMYLCASSNRDRGQPQHFGDGTRLSIL.